A selection of T cell receptor beta chains follows, all from one sample in a study of beta chain features in type 1 diabetes. The data were produced by immunoSEQ multiplex PCR, yet TCRdb's version contains in-frame clones alone and is incomplete. The sample holds over 25,000 clones, 56% seen once. Sequenced material: Tregs from blood. The receptors were sampled from a woman between 18 and 29 years old with type 1 diabetes. The CDR3 runs from the conserved cysteine through the conserved F or W. Fields, in order: J gene, V gene, CDR3 length, CDR3 protein.

J gene: TRBJ2-2
V gene: TRBV18
CDR3 length: 17
CDR3 protein: CASSPLRPIGGTGELFF

J gene: TRBJ2-3
V gene: TRBV25-1
CDR3 length: 14
CDR3 protein: CASRDQGYTDTQYF

J gene: NA
V gene: TRBV28
CDR3 length: 15
CDR3 protein: CASSLEGQGSYEQYF

J gene: TRBJ2-3
V gene: TRBV29-1
CDR3 length: 12
CDR3 protein: CSVDQETDTQYF

J gene: TRBJ2-7
V gene: TRBV10-3
CDR3 length: 14
CDR3 protein: CAISAGTGSYEQYF

J gene: TRBJ1-5
V gene: TRBV28
CDR3 length: 18
CDR3 protein: CASSLGQGAGVGYQPQHF

J gene: TRBJ2-7
V gene: TRBV10-1
CDR3 length: 13
CDR3 protein: CARSGYRGYEQYF

J gene: TRBJ2-5
V gene: TRBV7-6
CDR3 length: 15
CDR3 protein: CASSSPWEVRETQYF

J gene: TRBJ2-1
V gene: TRBV6-5
CDR3 length: 16
CDR3 protein: CASSYSRLAGVYEQFF

J gene: TRBJ2-2
V gene: TRBV29-1
CDR3 length: 14
CDR3 protein: CSVRQGAGTGELFF